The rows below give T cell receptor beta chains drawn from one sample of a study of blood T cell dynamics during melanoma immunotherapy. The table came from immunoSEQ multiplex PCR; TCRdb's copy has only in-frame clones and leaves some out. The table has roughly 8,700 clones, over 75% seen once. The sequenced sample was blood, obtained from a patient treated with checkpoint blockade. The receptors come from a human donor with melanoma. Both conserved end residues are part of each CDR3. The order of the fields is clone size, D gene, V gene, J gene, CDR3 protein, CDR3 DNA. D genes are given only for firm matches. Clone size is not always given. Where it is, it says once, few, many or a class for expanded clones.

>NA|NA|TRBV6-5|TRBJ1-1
CASSWWGQKAFF
TGTGCCAGCAGTTGGTGGGGGCAGAAAGCTTTCTTT
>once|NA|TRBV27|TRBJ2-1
CASSLSRGEGYNEQFF
TGTGCCAGCAGTTTATCGAGGGGGGAGGGGTACAATGAGCAGTTCTTC
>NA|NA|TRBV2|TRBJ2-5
CASTALRVGETQYF
TGTGCCAGCACTGCTTTAAGGGTGGGCGAGACCCAGTACTTC
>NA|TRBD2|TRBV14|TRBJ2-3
CASSPRLAGSGTQYF
TGTGCCAGCAGCCCCCGACTAGCGGGGTCAGGTACGCAGTATTTT
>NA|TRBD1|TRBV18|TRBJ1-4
CASSKGTDEKLFF
TGTGCCAGCTCAAAGGGGACAGATGAAAAACTGTTTTTT
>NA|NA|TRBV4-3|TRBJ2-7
CASSQQGDLGEQYF
TGCGCCAGCAGCCAACAGGGTGACTTGGGCGAGCAGTACTTC
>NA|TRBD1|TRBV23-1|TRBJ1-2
CARGQGKIDYGYTF
TGCGCCAGGGGACAGGGGAAGATCGACTATGGCTACACCTTC
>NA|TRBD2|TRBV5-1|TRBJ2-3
CASSVAGDPTTDTQYF
TGCGCCAGCAGCGTCGCGGGGGACCCTACCACAGATACGCAGTATTTT
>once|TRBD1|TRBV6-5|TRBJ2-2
CASNGQGRTGELFF
TGTGCCAGCAATGGACAGGGGAGAACCGGGGAGCTGTTTTTT
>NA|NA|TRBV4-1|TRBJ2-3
CASSRLSLRADTQYF
TGCGCCAGCAGCCGCCTCTCTTTGAGGGCAGATACGCAGTATTTT
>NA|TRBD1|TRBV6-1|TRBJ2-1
CATEQGGVYNEQFF
TGTGCCACCGAACAGGGGGGCGTCTACAATGAGCAGTTCTTC
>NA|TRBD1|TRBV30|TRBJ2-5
CAWSVGGAKETQYF
TGTGCCTGGAGTGTAGGGGGCGCGAAAGAGACCCAGTACTTC
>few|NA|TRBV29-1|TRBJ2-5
CSASRPPQETQYF
TGCAGCGCCTCCCGACCGCCCCAAGAGACCCAGTACTTC
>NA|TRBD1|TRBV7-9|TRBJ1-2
CASRFDRGDGYTF
TGTGCCAGCAGGTTCGACAGGGGAGATGGCTACACCTTC
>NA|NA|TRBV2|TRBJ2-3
CARGGDRNTDTQYF
TGTGCCAGGGGGGGGGACAGGAACACAGATACGCAGTATTTT
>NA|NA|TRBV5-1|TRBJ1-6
CASSFGTASNSPLHF
TGCGCCAGCAGCTTTGGGACCGCGAGTAATTCACCCCTCCACTTT
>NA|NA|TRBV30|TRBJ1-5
CAWTLGNHNQPQHF
TGTGCCTGGACCCTGGGAAACCACAATCAGCCCCAGCATTTT
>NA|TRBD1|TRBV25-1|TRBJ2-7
CASSPGTGAYEQYF
TGTGCCAGCAGTCCCGGGACAGGGGCCTACGAGCAGTACTTC
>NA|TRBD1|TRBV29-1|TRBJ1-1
CSADRALNTEAFF
TGCAGCGCTGACAGGGCTCTGAACACTGAAGCTTTCTTT
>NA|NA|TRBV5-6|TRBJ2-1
CASSFGGGTRGGQFF
TGTGCCAGCAGCTTCGGCGGGGGCACTCGCGGGGGGCAGTTCTTC
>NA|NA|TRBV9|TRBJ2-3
CASSVGATNTYTDTQYF
TGTGCCAGCAGCGTAGGGGCCACCAACACGTACACAGATACGCAGTATTTT
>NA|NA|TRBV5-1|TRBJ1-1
CASSSQPGGGMNTEAFF
TGCGCCAGCAGCTCACAGCCAGGCGGAGGCATGAACACTGAAGCTTTCTTT
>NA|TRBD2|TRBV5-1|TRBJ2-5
CASSLVASGGAPQYF
TGCGCCAGCAGCTTGGTGGCTAGCGGGGGGGCCCCCCAGTACTTC
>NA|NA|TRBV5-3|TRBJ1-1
CARSLFGQYSISVGAFF
TGTGCCAGAAGCCTCTTTGGGCAATACTCGATCTCGGTAGGAGCTTTCTTT
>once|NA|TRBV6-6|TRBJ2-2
CATSKWVNTGELFF
TGTGCCACCTCTAAATGGGTGAACACCGGGGAGCTGTTTTTT
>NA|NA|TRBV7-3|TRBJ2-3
CASKAGANSDTQYF
TGTGCCAGCAAGGCGGGGGCCAATTCAGATACGCAGTATTTT
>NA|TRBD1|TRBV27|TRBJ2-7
CASSLSRTGLYEQYF
TGTGCCAGCAGTTTATCAAGGACAGGGCTCTACGAGCAGTACTTC
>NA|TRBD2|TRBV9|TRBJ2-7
CASSPSSGGYEQYF
TGTGCCAGCAGCCCTTCCAGCGGGGGTTACGAGCAGTACTTC
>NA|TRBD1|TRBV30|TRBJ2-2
CAWRDRANTGELFF
TGTGCCTGGAGGGACAGGGCGAACACCGGGGAGCTGTTTTTT
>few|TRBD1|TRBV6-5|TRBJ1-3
CASRATGVGNTIYF
TGTGCCAGCCGAGCGACAGGGGTGGGAAACACCATATATTTT
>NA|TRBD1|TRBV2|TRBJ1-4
CASRRTGVTNEKLFF
TGTGCCAGCAGGAGGACAGGGGTGACTAATGAAAAACTGTTTTTT
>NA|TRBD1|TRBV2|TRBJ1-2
CASSTDRGRGYTF
TGTGCCAGCAGTACGGACAGGGGCAGGGGCTACACCTTC
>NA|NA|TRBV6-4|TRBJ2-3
CASSDVPYRATDTQYF
TGTGCCAGCAGTGACGTCCCCTACAGGGCCACAGATACGCAGTATTTT
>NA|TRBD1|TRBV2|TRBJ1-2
CASSGWQGVGGYTF
TGTGCCAGCAGTGGGTGGCAGGGGGTCGGTGGCTACACCTTC
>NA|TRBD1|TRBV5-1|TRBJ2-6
CASSLVLTGTGANVLTF
TGCGCCAGCAGCTTGGTATTGACAGGGACTGGGGCCAACGTCCTGACTTTC
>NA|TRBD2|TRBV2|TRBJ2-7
CASSDGRAKQYF
TGTGCCAGCAGTGACGGGAGGGCGAAGCAGTACTTC
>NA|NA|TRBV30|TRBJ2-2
CARTENTGELFF
TGTGCTCGGACAGAGAACACCGGGGAGCTGTTTTTT
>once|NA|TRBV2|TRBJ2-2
CASRTRGVDTGELFF
TGTGCCAGCCGTACTAGGGGGGTCGACACCGGGGAGCTGTTTTTT
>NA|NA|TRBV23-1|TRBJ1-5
CASRQPQHF
TGCGCCAGCAGGCAGCCCCAGCATTTT
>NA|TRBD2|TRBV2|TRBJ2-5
CASSPQTSGGETQYF
TGTGCCAGCAGCCCCCAGACTAGCGGGGGGGAGACCCAGTACTTC
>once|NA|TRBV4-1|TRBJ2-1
CASSQDGTGEQFF
TGCGCCAGCAGCCAAGATGGAACAGGCGAGCAGTTCTTC
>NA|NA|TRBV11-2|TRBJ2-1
CASSLVQSSYNEQFF
TGTGCCAGCAGCTTAGTTCAGAGCTCCTACAATGAGCAGTTCTTC
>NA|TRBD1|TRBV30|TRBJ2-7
CACGSGTGVEQYF
TGTGCCTGCGGCTCCGGGACAGGGGTCGAGCAGTACTTC
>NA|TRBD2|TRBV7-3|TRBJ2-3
CASSLGLLAGVDTQYF
TGTGCCAGCAGCTTAGGCCTCCTAGCGGGGGTAGATACGCAGTATTTT